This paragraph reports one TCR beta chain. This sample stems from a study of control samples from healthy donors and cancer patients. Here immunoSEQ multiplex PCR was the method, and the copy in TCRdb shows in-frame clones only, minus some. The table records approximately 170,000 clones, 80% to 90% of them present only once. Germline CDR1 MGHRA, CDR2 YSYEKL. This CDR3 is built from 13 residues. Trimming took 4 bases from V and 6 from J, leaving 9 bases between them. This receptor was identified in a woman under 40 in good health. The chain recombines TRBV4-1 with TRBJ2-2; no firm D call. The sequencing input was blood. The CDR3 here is CASSPGSAGELFF. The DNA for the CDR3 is TGCGCCAGCAGCCCCGGGTCAGCCGGGGAGCTGTTTTTT.